The rows below give T cell receptor beta chains drawn from one sample of a study of CD8 T cells in Susac syndrome. MiXCR, applied by TCRdb to the immunoSEQ multiplex PCR reads, yields one record per CDR3 protein. Counted here are about 300,000 distinct CDR3 sequences, about 88% occurring once; the ten biggest clones make up around 0.2%. Sequenced: CD8+ T cells from PBMCs. These receptors were obtained from a human donor with multiple sclerosis. CDR3s include the opening cysteine and the closing phenylalanine or tryptophan. A D gene is named only where the DNA matches it firmly. Only some rows state a clone size, as once, few, many or a class for expanded clones.

>TRBV28|.|14|TRBJ2-2|.
CASSLRGGTGELFF
TGTGCCAGCAGTTTAAGGGGGGGCACCGGGGAGCTGTTTTTT
>TRBV9|.|13|TRBJ2-1|.
CASSVEVGNEQFF
TGTGCCAGCAGCGTAGAGGTTGGGAATGAGCAGTTCTTC
>TRBV12-3/TRBV12-4|.|14|TRBJ2-7|.
CASSFGRAPGEQYF
TGTGCCAGCAGTTTCGGACGGGCGCCTGGCGAGCAGTACTTC
>TRBV14|.|13|TRBJ2-7|.
CASSQDVNYEQYF
TGTGCCAGCAGCCAAGATGTGAACTACGAGCAGTACTTC
>TRBV7-9|.|13|TRBJ2-7|.
CASSVMGGREQYF
TGTGCCAGCAGCGTAATGGGGGGAAGGGAGCAGTACTTC
>TRBV7-8|.|12|TRBJ2-7|.
CASSEYTYEQYF
TGTGCCAGCAGCGAATACACCTACGAGCAGTACTTC
>TRBV4-3|.|16|TRBJ2-6|.
CASSQGMDSGANVLTF
TGCGCCAGCAGCCAAGGAATGGACTCTGGGGCCAACGTCCTGACTTTC
>TRBV12-3/TRBV12-4|.|14|TRBJ2-7|.
CASSRGKVYYEQYF
TGTGCCAGCAGCCGGGGGAAGGTCTACTACGAGCAGTACTTC
>TRBV29-1|.|15|TRBJ2-5|TRBD1
CSVGPTNRGLETQYF
TGCAGCGTTGGACCAACTAACAGGGGGCTTGAAACCCAGTACTTC
>TRBV20-1|.|13|TRBJ2-7|.
CSATGDNSYEQYF
TGCAGTGCTACAGGGGACAACTCCTACGAGCAGTACTTC
>TRBV28|once|16|TRBJ1-1|TRBD1
CASSLSPKGANTEAFF
TGTGCCAGCAGTCTTAGCCCCAAGGGGGCGAACACTGAAGCTTTCTTT
>TRBV12-3/TRBV12-4|.|13|TRBJ1-2|TRBD1
CASMTGGVHGYTF
TGTGCCAGCATGACAGGGGGGGTACATGGCTACACCTTC
>TRBV27|.|15|TRBJ2-7|TRBD2
CASSSWTSGSDEQYF
TGTGCCAGCAGTTCATGGACTAGCGGGAGCGACGAGCAGTACTTC
>TRBV6-1|.|15|TRBJ2-2|TRBD2
CASSEGEGMTGELFF
TGTGCCAGCAGTGAAGGGGAGGGGATGACCGGGGAGCTGTTTTTT
>TRBV12-3/TRBV12-4|.|14|TRBJ1-1|.
CASSTAGTGTEAFF
TGTGCCAGCTCCACGGCAGGGACGGGCACTGAAGCTTTCTTT
>TRBV27|.|15|TRBJ2-1|.
CASSPRAGGGNEQFF
TGTGCCAGCAGCCCCCGGGCAGGGGGAGGCAATGAGCAGTTCTTC
>TRBV4-1|.|15|TRBJ2-7|.
CASSRTWDNAYEQYF
TGCGCCAGCAGCCGAACTTGGGACAACGCCTACGAGCAGTACTTC
>TRBV6-1|.|18|TRBJ2-2|TRBD2
CASSGPPGLAEVSGELFF
TGTGCCAGCAGTGGGCCCCCGGGACTAGCGGAGGTTTCCGGGGAGCTGTTTTTT
>TRBV6-5|.|16|TRBJ1-2|TRBD1
CASSYYYGDRGYGYTF
TGTGCCAGCAGTTACTATTATGGGGACAGGGGTTATGGCTACACCTTC
>TRBV28|.|20|TRBJ2-7|.
CASSPISLGIGTEVSVEQYF
TGTGCCAGCAGTCCTATTTCGTTGGGGATCGGGACTGAAGTTTCCGTCGAGCAGTACTTC
>TRBV5-4|few|16|TRBJ2-7|.
CASSLDRALPGGEQYF
TGTGCCAGCAGCTTGGACAGGGCGTTACCAGGGGGGGAGCAGTACTTC
>TRBV7-9|.|14|TRBJ1-2|.
CASSETAGASVYTF
TGTGCCAGCAGCGAAACGGCAGGGGCCTCTGTCTACACCTTC
>TRBV29-1|.|12|TRBJ2-2|.
CSVVGGTGELFF
TGCAGCGTTGTTGGTGGCACCGGGGAGCTGTTTTTT
>TRBV28|.|16|TRBJ2-1|.
CASSQGFLSLANEQFF
TGTGCCAGCAGCCAAGGGTTCTTATCGTTGGCTAATGAGCAGTTCTTC
>TRBV4-3|once|16|TRBJ2-6|.
CASSQAWVSGANVLTF
TGCGCCAGCAGCCAAGCCTGGGTCTCTGGGGCCAACGTCCTGACTTTC
>TRBV15|.|15|TRBJ2-7|.
CATSRDRTPSYEQYF
TGTGCCACCAGCAGAGATCGGACACCGAGCTACGAGCAGTACTTC
>TRBV7-3|.|15|TRBJ2-1|.
CASSLMGGGDNEQFF
TGTGCCAGCAGCTTAATGGGGGGAGGTGACAATGAGCAGTTCTTC
>TRBV16|.|14|TRBJ1-4|.
CASSQPGLNEKLFF
TGTGCCAGCAGCCAACCAGGACTTAATGAAAAACTGTTTTTT
>TRBV6-5|.|15|TRBJ1-2|.
CASSYSTVGTYGYTF
TGTGCCAGCAGTTACTCGACGGTGGGGACCTATGGCTACACCTTC
>TRBV20-1|.|14|TRBJ1-4|.
CSARGALPNEKLFF
TGCAGTGCTAGAGGGGCCCTCCCCAATGAAAAACTGTTTTTT
>TRBV5-1|.|15|TRBJ2-7|TRBD1
CASSLEGQETYEQYF
TGCGCCAGCAGCTTGGAGGGACAGGAAACCTACGAGCAGTACTTC
>TRBV6-2/TRBV6-3|.|15|TRBJ2-3|TRBD2
CASRPQRGATDTQYF
TGTGCCAGCAGACCTCAGCGGGGGGCCACAGATACGCAGTATTTT
>TRBV7-9|once|16|TRBJ2-2|.
CASIPGEGDRVGELFF
TGTGCCAGCATTCCCGGGGAGGGCGACAGGGTCGGGGAGCTGTTTTTT
>TRBV20-1|.|15|TRBJ1-4|TRBD1
CSASVPGGAWEKLFF
TGCAGTGCTAGCGTTCCAGGGGGCGCCTGGGAAAAACTGTTTTTT
>TRBV7-9|.|16|TRBJ2-7|.
CASSSFAWPTGGEQYF
TGTGCCAGCAGCTCGTTCGCATGGCCGACAGGAGGCGAGCAGTACTTC
>TRBV20-1|.|14|TRBJ1-4|.
CSATTGTTNEKLFF
TGCAGTGCAACTACAGGGACAACTAATGAAAAACTGTTTTTT
>TRBV4-2|.|15|TRBJ2-1|.
CASSQERGGYNEQFF
TGTGCCAGCAGCCAAGAGAGGGGGGGTTACAATGAGCAGTTCTTC
>TRBV20-1|.|13|TRBJ1-3|.
CSARPGSGNTIYF
TGCAGTGCCCGGCCGGGGTCTGGAAACACCATATATTTT
>TRBV27|.|15|TRBJ2-7|.
CASSLGAGPSYEQYF
TGTGCCAGCAGTTTAGGTGCAGGGCCCTCCTACGAGCAGTACTTC
>TRBV13|.|14|TRBJ1-2|.
CATQTRGANYGYTF
TGTGCCACCCAAACCAGAGGGGCCAACTATGGCTACACCTTC
>TRBV6-1|few|14|TRBJ2-7|.
CASSDSGRRYEQYF
TGTGCCAGCAGTGATTCCGGGAGACGCTACGAGCAGTACTTC
>TRBV9|.|14|TRBJ2-2|.
CASSPATGTGELFF
TGTGCCAGCAGCCCCGCCACCGGGACCGGGGAGCTGTTTTTT
>TRBV2|.|14|TRBJ1-4|.
CASSEAGPNEKLFF
TGTGCCAGCAGTGAAGCTGGGCCTAATGAAAAACTGTTTTTT
>TRBV2|.|16|TRBJ2-3|TRBD2
CASSAGLAGITDTQYF
TGTGCCAGCAGTGCCGGACTAGCGGGAATTACAGATACGCAGTATTTT
>TRBV29-1|once|16|TRBJ2-6|.
CSVAGQVPPGANVLTF
TGCAGCGTAGCGGGACAGGTCCCTCCTGGGGCCAACGTCCTGACTTTC
>TRBV12-3/TRBV12-4|few|11|TRBJ1-1|.
CASSLSTEAFF
TGTGCCAGCAGTTTAAGTACTGAAGCTTTCTTT
>TRBV2|.|14|TRBJ2-7|.
CASAPGPLSWEQYF
TGTGCCAGCGCGCCGGGACCCCTCTCTTGGGAGCAGTACTTC